Below, 9 T cell receptor beta chains from the same sample are listed, as sequenced in a study of neurological immune-mediated disorders. One entry per CDR3 protein results from TCRdb running MiXCR on the 5' RACE reads. The top ten hold around 23% of the sample, which has some 50,000 distinct CDR3 sequences, 20% to 30% seen once. The sequenced sample was PBMCs. The receptors derive from a woman aged 70-85 years in good health.

This clonotype was counted many times. CDR3 residues: CSAGGRDGEQYF. In DNA, the CDR3 is TGCAGCGCCGGGGGCCGGGACGGCGAGCAGTACTTC. The chain carries TRBV29-1 and TRBJ2-7, with D possibly being TRBD1 or TRBD2 (6 bases each). Germline V lookup: CDR1 SQVTM, CDR2 ANQGSEA. CDR3 length: 12 residues. V was cut by 7 bases and J by 6 bases, with 16 bases left in between.

This clonotype has just a few counts. The J gene is TRBJ2-1, the V gene TRBV29-1, with D uncertain. Germline V gene lookup returns CDR1 SQVTM and CDR2 ANQGSEA. This CDR3 region has 12 residues. Trimming shortened V by 4 bases and J by 5 bases, and 9 bases separated the two germline ends. CDR3 residues: CSVVRYHNEQFF. CDR3 in DNA: TGCAGCGTTGTGCGTTATCACAATGAGCAGTTCTTC.

This sequence joins TRBV5-1 and TRBJ2-3; TRBD1 agrees at 10 bases. This CDR3 comprises 17 residues. Looked up from germline, CDR1 is SGHRS and CDR2 is YFSETQ. Trimming cost V 7 bases and J 1 base; bases outside gene matches: 12. The DNA of the CDR3 is TGCGCCAGCGTCCGGGACAGGGGCCCCAGGGGCACAGATACGCAGTATTTT. Its translation: CASVRDRGPRGTDTQYF.

This clonotype came up many times. The rearrangement joins TRBV27 to TRBJ2-4, with 13 bases lining up with TRBD2. The CDR3 length is 16 residues. The V gene's germline CDR1 is MNHEY and CDR2 SMNVEV (reference sequence). V lost 5 bases, J lost 7 bases, and 8 bases stayed unmatched. In DNA, the CDR3 is TGTGCCAGCAGTAGGACTAGCGGGAGTTCCAGGAACATTCAGTACTTC. Its translation is CASSRTSGSSRNIQYF.

This clonotype was counted a few times. The chain joins TRBV20-1 to TRBJ2-7; TRBD2 matches 10 bases. This CDR3 is built from 18 residues. Germline lookup yields CDR1 DFQATT and CDR2 SNEGSKA (reference sequence). V gave up 3 bases and J gave up 2 bases; unmatched junction bases: 16. CDR3 nucleotides: TGCAGTGCTAGCTTTGGCGTTGGGATAGCGGGAGGTCCCTACGAGCAGTACTTC. Translated, it gives CSASFGVGIAGGPYEQYF.

This clonotype has ten or more counts. This chain uses TRBV7-9 with TRBJ1-1, with TRBD1 matching over 7 bases. Germline lookup yields CDR1 SEHNR and CDR2 FQNEAQ (reference sequence). V lost 4 bases and J lost 1; bases outside the gene matches: 3. This CDR3 is 14 amino acids long. The CDR3 reads CASSSQGKNTEAFF. Written as DNA, the CDR3 is TGTGCCAGCAGCTCACAGGGGAAGAACACTGAAGCTTTCTTT. Complete variable domain (other parts from reference TRBV7-9 and TRBJ1-1): DTGVSQNPRHKITKRGQNVTFRCDPISEHNRLYWYRQTLGQGPEFLTYFQNEAQLEKSRLLSDRFSAERPKGSFSTLEIQRTEQGDSAMYLCASSSQGKNTEAFFGQGTRLTVV.

This rearrangement joins TRBV4-2 to TRBJ2-1; no definite D call. Looked up from germline, CDR1 is LGHNA and CDR2 is YNFKEQ. This CDR3 has 15 amino acids. The V and J ends lost 6 bases and 4 bases respectively, with 16 bases between them. CDR3 DNA sequence: TGTGCCAGCAGGCCAAACAGTGGAGAATACAATGAGCAGTTCTTC. This encodes CASRPNSGEYNEQFF.

The V gene is TRBV5-1, the J gene TRBJ2-6, with D perhaps TRBD1 (6 bases). The germline V and J ends were trimmed by 9 bases and 0 bases, with 10 bases remaining between them. This CDR3 comprises 14 residues. Germline CDR1 and CDR2: SGHRS and YFSETQ. CDR3 loop: CATTDSSGANVLTF. The DNA for the CDR3 is TGCGCCACGACGGACAGCTCTGGGGCCAACGTCCTGACTTTC. Looking up the rest from reference TRBV5-1 and TRBJ2-6 gives the full variable domain: KAGVTQTPRYLIKTRGQQVTLSCSPISGHRSVSWYQQTPGQGLQFLFEYFSETQRNKGNFPGRFSGRQFSNSRSEMNVSTLELGDSALYLCATTDSSGANVLTFGAGSRLTVL.

The sample holds many counts of this clonotype. The gene calls are TRBV20-1 and TRBJ2-2, with D perhaps matching TRBD2 (6 bases). Trimming stripped 5 bases from V and 7 bases from J, with 14 bases between. Germline CDR1 reads DFQATT; CDR2 reads SNEGSKA (reference sequence). There are 13 residues in the CDR3. Here the CDR3 DNA reads TGCAGTGCTGGAGGAGGGCGCCTCGGGGAGCTGTTTTTT. Translated: CSAGGGRLGELFF.